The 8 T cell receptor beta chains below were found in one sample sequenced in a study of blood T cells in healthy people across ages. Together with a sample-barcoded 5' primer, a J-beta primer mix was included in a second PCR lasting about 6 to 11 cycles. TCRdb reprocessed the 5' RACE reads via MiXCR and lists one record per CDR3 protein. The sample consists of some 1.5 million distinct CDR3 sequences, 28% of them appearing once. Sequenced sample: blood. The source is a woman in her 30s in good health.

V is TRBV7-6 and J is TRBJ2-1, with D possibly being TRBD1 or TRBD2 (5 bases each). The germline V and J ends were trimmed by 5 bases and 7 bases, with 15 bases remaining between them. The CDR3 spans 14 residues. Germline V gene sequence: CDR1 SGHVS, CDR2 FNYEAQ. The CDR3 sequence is CASSPGPVENEQFF. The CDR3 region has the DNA TGTGCCAGCAGCCCGGGACCGGTTGAAAATGAGCAGTTCTTC.

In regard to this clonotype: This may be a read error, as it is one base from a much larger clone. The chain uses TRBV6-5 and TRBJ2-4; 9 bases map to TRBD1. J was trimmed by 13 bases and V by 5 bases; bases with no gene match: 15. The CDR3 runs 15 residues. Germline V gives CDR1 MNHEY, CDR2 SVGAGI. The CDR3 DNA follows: TGTGCCAGCAGTCTCACAGGGGGCGTTTACAATGAGCAGTACTTC. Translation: CASSLTGGVYNEQYF.

As DNA, the CDR3 is TGTGCCAGCAGTGGGGGGGTTATGCAGTACTTC. It translates to CASSGGVMQYF. The V and J genes are TRBV25-1 and TRBJ2-4, with D possibly TRBD2 on 6 matching bases. Trimming cost V 4 bases and J 13 bases, with 11 bases left between them. This CDR3 region has 11 residues. From germline, CDR1 is MGHDK and CDR2 SYGVNS.

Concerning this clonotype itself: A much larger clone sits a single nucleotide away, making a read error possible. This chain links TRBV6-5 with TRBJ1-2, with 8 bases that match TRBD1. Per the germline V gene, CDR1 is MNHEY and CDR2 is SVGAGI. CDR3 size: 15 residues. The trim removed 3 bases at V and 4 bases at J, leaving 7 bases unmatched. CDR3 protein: CASSYHRQGIYGYTF. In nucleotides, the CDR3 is TGTGCCAGCAGTTATCATCGACAGGGGATCTATGGCTACACCTTC.

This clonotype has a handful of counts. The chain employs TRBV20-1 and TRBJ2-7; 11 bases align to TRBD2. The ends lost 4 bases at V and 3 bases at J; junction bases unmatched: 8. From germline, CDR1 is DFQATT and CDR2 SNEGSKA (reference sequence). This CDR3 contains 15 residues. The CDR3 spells CSATTGTSGFYEQYF. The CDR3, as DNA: TGCAGTGCTACCACCGGGACTAGCGGCTTCTACGAGCAGTACTTC.

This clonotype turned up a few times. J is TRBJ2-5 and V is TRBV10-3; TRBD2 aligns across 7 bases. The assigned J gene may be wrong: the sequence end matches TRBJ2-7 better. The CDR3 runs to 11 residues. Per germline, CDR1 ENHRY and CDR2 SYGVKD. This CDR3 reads CAIKGTIEQYF. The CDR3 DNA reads TGTGCCATCAAAGGGACTATCGAGCAGTACTTC.

CDR3 protein: CSAYAGTSGGTGELFF. Here the CDR3 DNA reads TGCAGTGCTTACGCCGGGACTAGCGGAGGGACCGGGGAGCTGTTTTTT. V and J are TRBV20-1 and TRBJ2-2; 11 bases are a match to TRBD2. The V gene end was trimmed by 5 bases and the J gene end by 5 bases; junction bases not matched to a gene: 10. In germline, CDR1 is DFQATT, CDR2 SNEGSKA (reference sequence). This CDR3 contains 16 residues.

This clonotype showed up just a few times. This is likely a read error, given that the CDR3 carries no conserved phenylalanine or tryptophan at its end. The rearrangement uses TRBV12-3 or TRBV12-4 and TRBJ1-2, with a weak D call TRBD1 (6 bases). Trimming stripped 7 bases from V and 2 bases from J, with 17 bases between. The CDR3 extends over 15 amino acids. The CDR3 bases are TGTGCCAGCACCACCGCCAGGGGAGTCAACTATGGCTACACCTGC. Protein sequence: CASTTARGVNYGYTC.